Included here is one TCR beta chain sequence, with context. By how much of the sample it makes up, this clonotype is medium-sized (0.01 to 0.1%). This receptor's antigen is unknown. No base quality values were provided; no much bigger clone lies one nucleotide off. The data were taken from a study of T and B cells in COVID-19 patients (dated by TCRdb to 2020 to 2022). Turning to the overall study: Using TRB and IGH repertoire sequencing of peripheral blood, the study characterized adaptive immunity in COVID-19 patients who had active infection or had recovered. Because samples were available both during active disease and after recovery, a couple of patients were counted in both the recovered and the active cohorts. Comorbidities linked to unfavorable COVID-19 outcome were present in about 90% of the roughly 20 patients in the active-infection cohort. In the active-infection cohort, about 65% of the roughly 20 patients were critically ill and required mechanical ventilation or ECMO. Over 7 million TCR sequences were analysed from a TCR and BCR sequence repository that comprised some 40 patients and some 70 time points. An age-matched reference group of some 39 healthy donors negative for COVID-19 antibodies was used as the comparison for repertoire analyses. Patients in the recovered cohort had a median age of around 34 years, compared with around 70 years for patients in the active-infection cohort. Up to 9 follow-up blood samples were collected per patient, with some samples spanning different disease stages in the same individual. A recovered cohort was made up of 19 patients contributing 20 to 25 samples, mostly after mild to moderate COVID-19 managed as outpatients. The research as a whole found: Specific T cell subsets (CD4+/Treg/CD8+) and sorted SARS-CoV-2-responsive or tetramer+ T cells had not yet been sequenced, and these experiments were ongoing. Patients with COVID-19 were reported to show strongly skewed TRBV/TRBJ gene usage. TRB repertoires were found to be highly clonal in active COVID-19, whereas diversity and richness at recovery were found to rise above healthy donor levels. The cohort was judged too small for assessing how HLA contributes to COVID-19 susceptibility or severity. The reported TCR clusters were said to need prospective validation before any clinical use. Few blood samples were available from mildly ill patients while symptoms were present, and early samples from severe cases were likewise scarce. A total of roughly 2,300 TCR clusters were exclusive to the recovered cohort, and approximately 31 of those clusters were low-pGen clusters.

The CDR3 starts with the cysteine, ends with the phenylalanine, and has 14 residues. This entry keeps only the CDR3 DNA: 42 bases, framed from base 1. The germline V gene (reference sequence) provides CDR1 LNHDA and CDR2 SQIVND. Trimming takes 6 bases off V and 7 bases off J; junction bases not matched to a gene: 7. Sequencing was performed on an Illumina MiSeq. Multiplex PCR with BIOMED2 TRB-A/B primer pools was used to amplify TRB rearrangements. Two consecutive PCRs added Illumina-compatible adapters and 7-nucleotide sample barcodes to the amplicons. All library PCRs used Phusion HS II polymerase. Amplicons were purified from gel with the NucleoSpin Gel and PCR Clean-up kit, quantified on Qubit, and pooled at 4 nM. Amplicon pool quality was checked on an Agilent 2100 Bioanalyzer before Illumina next-generation sequencing. The study's own analysis went as follows. TRB rearrangements were annotated with MiXCR 3.0.8 using the default MiXCR reference library. Sequences with fewer than 2 reads and non-productive reads were filtered out, and every unique CDR3 nucleotide sequence was treated as a single clone. Clonality, diversity, richness and V-J gene usage were calculated in R 3.5.1. GLIPH2 was used for TCR clustering by CDR3 similarity, and generation probabilities were calculated by OLGA. Only GLIPH2 clusters containing at least four unique TCR clonotypes present in at least three individuals were kept. The public reads were run again by TCRdb, first through fastp at Q25 and then through MiXCR, and only productive beta chains were kept. Every entry covers one CDR3 protein and lists the most common genes and DNA from its rows. In this record, the V and J calls reflect TCRdb's handling and not the investigators' own analysis. This sample has around 15,000 distinct CDR3 sequences in its table, and 25% to 35% of those were observed once. The ten largest clones represent approximately 4.6% of the sample.

TRB repertoires were amplified using 250-500 ng of genomic DNA isolated from blood. The chain is made from TRBV19 and TRBJ2-7, and 12 bases in between align with TRBD2. Sequencing was done on a sample of blood. The receptor was isolated from a human donor who had recovered from COVID-19. The CDR3 loop reads CASRQTSGGMEQYF. In nucleotides, the sequence is TGTGCCAGTAGGCAGACTAGCGGGGGAATGGAGCAGTACTTC.